These T cell receptor beta chains were read from a single sample in a study of CXCR3-negative and CXCR3-positive naive CD8 T cells. TCRdb re-called the 5' RACE reads; one entry per CDR3 protein, DNA not given. Recorded here are around 160,000 distinct CDR3 sequences; the top ten clones represent roughly 0.27%. The specimen was naive CXCR3+ CD8+ T cells from blood. These receptors were collected from a human donor in good health. Some clones in this sample may be carry-over from other donors' samples. Each CDR3 is given with its conserved first and last residue.

v_call,j_call,cdr3_aa
TRBV4-1,TRBJ2-5,CASSQDMVGAFQETQYF
TRBV2,TRBJ2-3,CASMAGAPPDTQYF
TRBV28,TRBJ2-3,CASSPPADTQYF
TRBV7-9,TRBJ1-5,CASSLDSQPQHF
TRBV10-3,TRBJ2-1,CAISEGSGAEPNNEQFF
TRBV14,TRBJ2-2,CASSQTRDANTGELFF
TRBV7-9,TRBJ1-5,CASSHGGINQPQHF
TRBV12-3/TRBV12-4,TRBJ1-3,CASRPPIEEHGNTIYF
TRBV7-9,TRBJ1-2,CASSLDRYGYTF
TRBV27,TRBJ2-1,CAIGLAGVDEQFF
TRBV28,TRBJ1-5,CASSLFGQGHQPQHF
TRBV4-3,TRBJ2-1,CASSQVLVREIGNEQFF
TRBV15,TRBJ2-1,CATSRTSGLVDEQFF
TRBV28,TRBJ2-7,CASSLSGYEQYF
TRBV11-3,TRBJ2-5,CASSYDPDQRETQYF
TRBV12-3/TRBV12-4,TRBJ2-1,CASSFGGAIYNEQFF
TRBV10-2,TRBJ2-1,CASRDGLAEGSYNEQFF
TRBV14,TRBJ2-1,CASSPRDRDYNEQFF
TRBV6-5,TRBJ2-1,CASSYLAGAGGPNEQFF
TRBV27,TRBJ2-1,CASSLYWGNEQFF
TRBV4-1,TRBJ2-7,CASSQRGGGQGNYEQYF
TRBV12-3/TRBV12-4,TRBJ2-5,CASSLWAYQETQYF
TRBV7-9,TRBJ2-7,CASSSPGSYEQYF
TRBV7-2,TRBJ2-1,CASSSDRANEQFF
TRBV20-1,TRBJ1-1,CSARGQLNTEAFF
TRBV7-2,TRBJ1-3,CASSGRIGTGLSGNTIYF
TRBV7-6,TRBJ2-2,CASSFTGVGELFF
TRBV5-1,TRBJ1-1,CASIPGQGANTEAFF
TRBV7-9,TRBJ2-2,CASPMTGNAGELFF
TRBV9,TRBJ2-5,CASSVAGTSGGETQYF
TRBV28,TRBJ2-7,CASSLQRGGSYEQYF
TRBV11-3,TRBJ2-2,CASSPREQYGELFF
TRBV4-1,TRBJ1-1,CASSPLAALNTEAFF
TRBV28,TRBJ2-7,CASTPGVHEQYF
TRBV7-9,TRBJ2-3,CASSFWREGPTDTQYF
TRBV5-1,TRBJ2-3,CASSFGGGSSGTDTQYF
TRBV5-1,TRBJ2-7,CASSPAPGQDEQYF
TRBV29-1,TRBJ2-7,CSVEWEGTKYEQYF
TRBV29-1,TRBJ2-3,CSVQGASTDTQYF
TRBV13,TRBJ2-1,CASSLGGGENEQFF
TRBV7-6,TRBJ2-1,CASSPLYNEQFF
TRBV30,TRBJ2-2,CAWSVVGAGELFF
TRBV7-6,TRBJ2-3,CASSYRQAQDTQYF
TRBV28,TRBJ1-1,CASSFLGIGYEDTEAFF
TRBV28,TRBJ2-3,CASRLAPTSTDTQYF
TRBV11-3,TRBJ2-1,CASSFSGGAYNEQFF
TRBV5-1,TRBJ2-5,CASSPGQIGGVSEETQYF
TRBV9,TRBJ1-3,CASSAPGGLTGNTIYF
TRBV28,TRBJ2-3,CASTQRESGVGTDTQYF
TRBV28,TRBJ2-7,CASKEGQSTYEQYF
TRBV10-3,TRBJ2-1,CATLAGDNSYNEQFF
TRBV7-3,TRBJ1-2,CASSLMGTVNYGYTF
TRBV20-1,TRBJ2-1,CSAYAGLAGHNEQFF